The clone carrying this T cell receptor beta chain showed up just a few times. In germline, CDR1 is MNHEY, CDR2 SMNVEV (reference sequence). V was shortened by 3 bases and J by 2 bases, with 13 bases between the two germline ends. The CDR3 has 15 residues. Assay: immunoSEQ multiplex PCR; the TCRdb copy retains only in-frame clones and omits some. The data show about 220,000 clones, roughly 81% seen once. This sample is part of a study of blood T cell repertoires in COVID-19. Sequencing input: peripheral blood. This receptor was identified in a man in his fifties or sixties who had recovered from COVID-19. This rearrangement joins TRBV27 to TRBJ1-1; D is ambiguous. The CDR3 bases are TGTGCCAGCAGTTTCCCCATATCCCTAAACACTGAAGCTTTCTTT. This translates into CASSFPISLNTEAFF.